The clone carrying this T cell receptor beta chain was found many times. Antigen: not known. The data are from a study of T cells in Graves' hyperthyroidism and ophthalmopathy. Overall study context: The blood sample was taken at first diagnosis, before treatment began.

Study results and limitations: In validation, the model predicted ophthalmopathy. These predictions came a median approximately 5.9 months before onset. Peripheral blood also featured most of the thyroid clonotypes expanded above 0.001.

J gave up 4 bases and V 4 bases, and 10 bases lay outside the gene matches. CDR3 length: 16 amino acids. There were TCR beta CDR3 regions amplified from RNA transcripts. First-round RT-PCR of the TCR CDR3 relied on the HTBI primer set. MiXCR was run by TCRdb on the multiplex PCR reads, yielding one entry per CDR3 protein. The sample carries 550,000 to 800,000 distinct CDR3 sequences, roughly a sixth recorded once. Diagnostic assessment was based on clinical symptoms, serum thyroxine and TRAb, thyroid ultrasound and orbital computed tomography. Specimen: blood. The chain uses TRBV12-3 or TRBV12-4 and TRBJ2-7; TRBD1 matches at 10 bases. The TCR was taken from a man aged 45-60 years with Graves' hyperthyroidism. The CDR3 protein is CASSSFRGQGKYEQYF. CDR3 nucleotide sequence: TGTGCCAGCAGTTCATTCAGGGGACAGGGGAAGTACGAGCAGTACTTC.